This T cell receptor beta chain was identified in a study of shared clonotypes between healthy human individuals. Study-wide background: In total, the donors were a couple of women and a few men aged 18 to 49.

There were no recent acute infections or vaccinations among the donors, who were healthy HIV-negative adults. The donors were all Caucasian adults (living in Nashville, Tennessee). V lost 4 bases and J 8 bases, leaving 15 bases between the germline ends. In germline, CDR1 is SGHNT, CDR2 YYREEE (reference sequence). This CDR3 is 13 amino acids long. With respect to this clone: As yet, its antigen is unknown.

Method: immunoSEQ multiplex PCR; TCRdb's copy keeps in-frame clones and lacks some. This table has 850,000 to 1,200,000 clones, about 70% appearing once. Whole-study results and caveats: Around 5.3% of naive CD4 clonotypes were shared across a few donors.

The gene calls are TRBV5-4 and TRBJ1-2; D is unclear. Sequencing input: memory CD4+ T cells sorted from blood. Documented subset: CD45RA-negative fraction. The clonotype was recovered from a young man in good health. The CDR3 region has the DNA TGTGCCAGCAGCGGCCGGGAAAATCGCGGCTACACCTTC. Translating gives CASSGRENRGYTF.